This TCR beta chain is from a study of Graves' ophthalmopathy and Graves' hyperthyroidism. In this sample, this clonotype turned up a few times. What it binds is unknown. This CDR3 region has 11 residues. Trimming at V came to 5 bases and at J to 8 bases, leaving 2 bases not matched to a gene. Findings and caveats of the study: Ophthalmopathy progression was predicted with about 67% sensitivity and about 74% specificity.

The authors amplified TCR beta CDR3 regions from RNA transcripts. The first round was an RT-PCR with HTBI primers, and the second round was a multiplex PCR. TCRdb called the multiplex PCR reads again in MiXCR, with one record for every CDR3 protein. The table has around 340,000 distinct CDR3 sequences, about a sixth seen once. This TCR derives from an adult man with Graves' ophthalmopathy. V usage is TRBV12-3 or TRBV12-4 and J usage is TRBJ1-2; 7 bases agree with TRBD1. Input material: peripheral blood. CDR3 DNA sequence: TGTGCCAGCAGTACAGGGGCCGGCTACACCTTC. Residues: CASSTGAGYTF.